The subject of this entry is one TCR beta chain. Its target is not known. The data are from a study of radiotherapy plus CTLA-4 blockade in lung cancer. Overall study context: Overall, approximately 19% of patients showed an objective response, while about 29% attained disease control. The study, taken as a whole, reports: In blood, TCR clones derived from the tumor expanded after radiotherapy plus ipilimumab.

The repertoire was sequenced with immunoSEQ multiplex PCR; TCRdb's copy has only in-frame clones and lacks some. The sample contains 55,000 to 65,000 clones, around 80% of which appear only once. This CDR3 has 15 residues. Trimming shortened V by 2 bases and J by 9 bases, and 14 bases separated the two germline ends. Germline CDR1 LGHNT, CDR2 FRNRAP. The receptor was derived from a human donor with non-small cell lung cancer who had a partial response to radiotherapy plus ipilimumab. Source: peripheral blood, taken from a patient treated with radiotherapy plus ipilimumab. The genes are TRBV12-5 and TRBJ1-6; the D gene is possibly TRBD1 (5 bases). The CDR3 DNA reads as TGTGCTAGTGGTTTGTCCCAGGGATATTCTTCACCCCTCCACTTT. It translates to CASGLSQGYSSPLHF.